These 9 T cell receptor beta chains share one sample of origin, sequenced in a study of OX40 agonist ivuxolimab in advanced cancers. TCRdb's copy holds only in-frame clones and misses some; the assay was immunoSEQ multiplex PCR. This table holds some 57,000 clones, 85% to 90% found once. The source material was CD4+ or CD8+ T cells sorted from blood, sampled in a trial of the OX40 agonist ivuxolimab. These receptors all come from an adult with an advanced solid tumor such as melanoma, head and neck, liver or kidney cancer.

The rearrangement links TRBV28 to TRBJ2-5; D gene uncertain. This CDR3 is built from 14 residues. Per germline, CDR1 MDHEN and CDR2 SYDVKM. Trimming pared 2 bases from V and 0 bases from J, leaving 7 bases between. CDR3 in DNA: TGTGCCAGCAGTTTAGCTGGGAACCAAGAGACCCAGTACTTC. It is translated as CASSLAGNQETQYF.

The CDR3 sequence is CASSQEGGSSYNSPLHF. The CDR3 DNA reads as TGCGCCAGCAGCCAAGAGGGGGGGAGCTCCTATAATTCACCCCTCCACTTT. J is TRBJ1-6 and V is TRBV4-1, with D tentatively TRBD1 (5 bases). The CDR3 sequence is 17 residues long. V was pared by 0 bases and J by 0 bases, with 9 bases between. Germline V gene lookup returns CDR1 MGHRA and CDR2 YSYEKL.

A few counts support this clone. The chain carries TRBV7-9 and TRBJ2-1; D may be TRBD1 (5 bases). The CDR3 is 12 residues long. V lost 11 bases to trimming and J lost 7 bases, with 15 bases between them. Per the germline V gene, CDR1 is SEHNR and CDR2 is FQNEAQ (reference sequence). For the CDR3, the DNA is TGTGCCGGGCAGGAACAGGAGAATGAGCAGTTCTTC. This gives the protein CAGQEQENEQFF.

Worth noting for this clone: The junction departs from germline at one end; a sequencing error may be responsible. The chain couples TRBV7-7 to TRBJ2-1; perhaps D is TRBD1 or TRBD2 (5 bases each). CDR1 is SSHAT, CDR2 FNYEAQ, per germline (reference sequence). This CDR3 spans 13 amino acids. The CDR3 sequence: CASSRDQQHEQFF. The CDR3 DNA reads as TGTGCTAGCAGCCGGGACCAGCAACATGAGCAGTTCTTC.

DNA for the CDR3: TGTGCCAGCAGCCTTAAAGCGGGAGGGATGTATGAGCAGTTCTTC. Protein sequence: CASSLKAGGMYEQFF. The rearrangement uses TRBV4-2 and TRBJ2-1, with 10 positions matching TRBD2. J was trimmed by 8 bases and V by 4 bases; bases with no gene match: 8. Germline CDR1 is LGHNA and CDR2 is YNFKEQ. The CDR3 is 15 residues long.

This sequence joins TRBV7-2 and TRBJ2-7; 7 nucleotides match TRBD2. V lost 5 bases and J lost 12; bases outside the gene matches: 13. Germline V gene sequence: CDR1 SGHTA, CDR2 FQGNSA. This CDR3 is built from 13 residues. The CDR3 DNA is TGTGCCAGCAGCCTCGGTTGGGGGAGGGGAGGGTACTTC. Protein product: CASSLGWGRGGYF.

The chain employs TRBV10-1 and TRBJ2-5; no firm D call. This CDR3 spans 13 amino acids. Deletions cut 6 bases from V and 0 bases from J, with 8 bases between. Germline lookup yields CDR1 WNHNN and CDR2 SYGVQD (reference sequence). DNA for the CDR3: TGCGCCAGCAGCCCGGAGAACCAAGAGACCCAGTACTTC. Amino acids: CASSPENQETQYF.

This chain connects TRBV6-1 to TRBJ1-3; 10 bases line up with TRBD1. CDR1 MNHNS and CDR2 SASEGT come from the germline V gene. The CDR3 is 15 amino acids. J gave up 3 bases and V 3 bases, and 2 bases lay outside the gene matches. The CDR3 DNA sequence: TGTGCCAGCAGTGAGGACAGGGGGGTTGGAAACACCATATATTTT. Translating it yields CASSEDRGVGNTIYF.

The chain has TRBV5-1 and TRBJ1-5; 7 bases agree with TRBD1. This CDR3 has 14 amino acids. With V trimmed by 4 bases and J by 4 bases, 5 bases remained unmatched. The germline V gene encodes CDR1 SGHRS and CDR2 YFSETQ. The CDR3 here is CASSPGTANQPQHF. The CDR3 bases are TGCGCCAGCAGCCCTGGGACAGCTAATCAGCCCCAGCATTTT. Looking up the rest from reference TRBV5-1 and TRBJ1-5 gives the full variable domain: KAGVTQTPRYLIKTRGQQVTLSCSPISGHRSVSWYQQTPGQGLQFLFEYFSETQRNKGNFPGRFSGRQFSNSRSEMNVSTLELGDSALYLCASSPGTANQPQHFGDGTRLSIL.